Below, 9 T cell receptor beta chains from the same sample are listed, as sequenced in a study of CD8 T cells in Susac syndrome. Random-hexamer reverse transcription was applied to roughly 0.45 to 1 ug RNA. TCRdb called the immunoSEQ multiplex PCR reads again in MiXCR, with one record for every CDR3 protein. The sample records 150,000 or so distinct CDR3 sequences, around 94% being singletons. Material for sequencing was CD4+ T cells from PBMCs. Every receptor here comes from a human donor in good health.

The chain joins TRBV2 to TRBJ1-1; D is possibly TRBD1 (5 bases). Trimming removed 8 bases from V and 5 bases from J, with 12 bases in between. The CDR3 spans 12 residues. CDR1 is SNHLY, CDR2 FYNNEI, per germline. CDR3 protein: CASCQGSTEAFF. CDR3 nucleotide sequence: TGTGCCAGCTGCCAGGGTTCGACTGAAGCTTTCTTT.

The chain combines TRBV5-1 with TRBJ2-3; D uncertain. Germline-derived CDR1 and CDR2 are SGHRS and YFSETQ. This CDR3 comprises 16 residues. Between the trimmed V and J ends, which lost 3 bases and 2 bases, there was a span of 16 bases. The CDR3 DNA reads as TGCGCCAGCAGCTCCCGACCTTTCTACACCACAGATACGCAGTATTTT. Its translation: CASSSRPFYTTDTQYF.

The V call is TRBV2, the J call TRBJ2-2; 9 bases align to TRBD1. The CDR3 has 15 residues. Trimming cost V 4 bases and J 5 bases; bases outside gene matches: 5. The germline V gene has CDR1 SNHLY and CDR2 FYNNEI. CDR3 amino acids: CASSGGQGNTGELFF. In DNA form, the CDR3 reads TGTGCCAGCAGTGGGGGACAGGGAAATACCGGGGAGCTGTTTTTT.

The chain carries TRBV6-2 or TRBV6-3 and TRBJ1-1; D remains ambiguous. This CDR3 has 13 amino acids. Germline V lookup: CDR1 MNHEY, CDR2 SVGEGT. Trimming shortened V by 6 bases and J by 0 bases, and 8 bases separated the two germline ends. The DNA of the CDR3 is TGTGCCAGCAGCTACACGATGAACACTGAAGCTTTCTTT. Protein sequence: CASSYTMNTEAFF.

V gene TRBV30 combines with J gene TRBJ2-5; 11 bases are shared with TRBD2. V lost 3 bases and J lost 6; bases outside the gene matches: 3. CDR1 is GTSNPN, CDR2 SVGIG, per germline (reference sequence). The CDR3 consists of 13 residues. As DNA, the CDR3 is TGTGCCTGGAGGACTAGCGGGAAGAAGACCCAGTACTTC. It specifies CAWRTSGKKTQYF.

With respect to this clonotype: The junction and the germline gene differ at one end; a read error may be behind it. The J gene is TRBJ2-3, the V gene TRBV2; D uncertain. This CDR3 comprises 13 residues. Germline values: CDR1 SNHLY, CDR2 FYNNEI. The CDR3 protein is CASSEVLRDTQYF. The CDR3 DNA sequence: TGTGCCAGTAGTGAAGTCCTGCGGGATACGCAGTATTTT.

This chain joins TRBV2 and TRBJ2-7; unclear D gene. The CDR3 totals 14 residues. V was cut by 8 bases and J by 3 bases, with 17 bases left in between. Germline values: CDR1 SNHLY, CDR2 FYNNEI. In DNA form, the CDR3 reads TGTGCCAGCGGGCCCACGGCCAGCTTCTACGAGCAGTACTTC. This gives the protein CASGPTASFYEQYF.

The chain has TRBV25-1 and TRBJ2-5; D is possibly TRBD1 or TRBD2 (5 bases each). The CDR3 contains 14 residues. V dropped 7 bases and J dropped 5 bases, with 17 bases sitting between them. The germline V gene has CDR1 MGHDK and CDR2 SYGVNS. The CDR3 bases are TGTGCCAGCAAATCCAGGGAGATGGAGGAGACCCAGTACTTC. It specifies CASKSREMEETQYF.

This clonotype has only one observation. The J gene is TRBJ1-2, the V gene TRBV12-5, with D possibly being TRBD1 (5 bases). This CDR3 has 13 amino acids. Between the trimmed V and J ends, which lost 3 bases and 4 bases, there was a span of 9 bases. From germline, CDR1 is LGHNT and CDR2 FRNRAP. The CDR3 spells CASGLLGVYGYTF. In DNA, the CDR3 is TGTGCTAGTGGTTTACTAGGGGTCTATGGCTACACCTTC. Drawing the rest from reference TRBV12-5 and TRBJ1-2, the complete variable domain is DARVTQTPRHKVTEMGQEVTMRCQPILGHNTVFWYRQTMMQGLELLAYFRNRAPLDDSGMPKDRFSAEMPDATLATLKIQPSEPRDSAVYFCASGLLGVYGYTFGSGTRLTVV.